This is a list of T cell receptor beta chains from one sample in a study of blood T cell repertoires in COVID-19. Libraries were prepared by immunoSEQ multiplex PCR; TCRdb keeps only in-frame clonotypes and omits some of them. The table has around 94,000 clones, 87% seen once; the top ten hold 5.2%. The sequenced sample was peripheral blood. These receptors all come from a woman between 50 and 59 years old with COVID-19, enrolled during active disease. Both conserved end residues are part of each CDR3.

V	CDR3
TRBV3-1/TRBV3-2	CASSPPWGVGANTGELFF
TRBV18	CATQDRGYTGELFF
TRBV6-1	CASSETPPGLLSGNTIYF
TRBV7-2	CASSLGSANTGELFF
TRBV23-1	CASTISSRGQENTGELFF
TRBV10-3	CAISDSGLETQYF
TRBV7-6	CASSPLAGNTYEQYF
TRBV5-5	CASSPTGVADTQYF
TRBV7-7	CASSPGLGSSYEQYF
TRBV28	CASSLLPGGANEQYF
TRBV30	CAWQGGGSPLHF
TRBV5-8	CASSSRQGRGNQPQHF